A single sample is the source of the 3 T cell receptor beta chains below, sequenced in a study of metastatic and nonmetastatic thyroid tumors. TCRdb reassembled clones from the PCR reads with MiXCR. The table includes some 31,000 clones, around 7% detected once. Thyroid surgery was performed in patients who had received no treatment beforehand. Sequencing input: blood. These receptors came from a female donor with papillary thyroid cancer or a benign thyroid nodule (not recorded which). Some clones in this sample may be carry-over from other donors' samples.

The sample holds a few counts of this clone. The chain carries TRBV20-1 and TRBJ1-5; the match to TRBD1 covers 7 bases. CDR1 and CDR2 from the germline V gene are DFQATT and SNEGSKA (reference sequence). V shed 7 bases, J shed 2 bases, and the junction held 5 bases outside the gene matches. The CDR3 is 13 amino acids. CDR3 nucleotides: TGCAGTGTCACAGGGGAGCGCAATCAGCCCCAGCATTTT. It specifies CSVTGERNQPQHF.

This clone has ten or more counts. V usage is TRBV18 and J usage is TRBJ2-4; D not certain. Trimming took 4 bases from V and 0 from J, leaving 10 bases between them. Germline V gives CDR1 KGHSH, CDR2 LQKENI. The length of the CDR3 is 15 residues. CDR3 in DNA: TGTGCCAGCTCACAGGATTCATTAGCCAAAAACATTCAGTACTTC. Translation gives CASSQDSLAKNIQYF.

This clone came up many times. The chain employs TRBV28 and TRBJ1-4; possible D gene TRBD1, 5 bases. V shed 6 bases and J shed 8 bases, with 22 bases lying between them. This CDR3 has 16 residues. The germline gives CDR1 MDHEN, CDR2 SYDVKM. The CDR3 DNA sequence: TGTGCCAGCAGCCCCGCCGGAGGGGTCGGTGAAGAAAAACTGTTTTTT. It translates to CASSPAGGVGEEKLFF.